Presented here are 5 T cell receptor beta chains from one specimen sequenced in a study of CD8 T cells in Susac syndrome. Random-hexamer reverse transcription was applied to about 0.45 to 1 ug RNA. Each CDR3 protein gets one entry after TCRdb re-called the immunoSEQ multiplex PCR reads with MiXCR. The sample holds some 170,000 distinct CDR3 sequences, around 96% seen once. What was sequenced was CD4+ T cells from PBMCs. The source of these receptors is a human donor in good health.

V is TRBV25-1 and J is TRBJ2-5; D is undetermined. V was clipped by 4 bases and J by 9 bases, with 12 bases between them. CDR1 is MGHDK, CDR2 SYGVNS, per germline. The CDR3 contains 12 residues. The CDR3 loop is CASSGRVGPQYF. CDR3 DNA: TGTGCCAGCAGTGGTAGGGTAGGGCCCCAGTACTTC.

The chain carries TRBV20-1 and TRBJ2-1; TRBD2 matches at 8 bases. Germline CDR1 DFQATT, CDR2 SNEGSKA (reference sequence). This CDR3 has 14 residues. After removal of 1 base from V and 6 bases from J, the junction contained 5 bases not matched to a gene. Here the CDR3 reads CSARGELAVNEQFF. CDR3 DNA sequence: TGCAGTGCTAGAGGGGAACTAGCGGTCAATGAGCAGTTCTTC.

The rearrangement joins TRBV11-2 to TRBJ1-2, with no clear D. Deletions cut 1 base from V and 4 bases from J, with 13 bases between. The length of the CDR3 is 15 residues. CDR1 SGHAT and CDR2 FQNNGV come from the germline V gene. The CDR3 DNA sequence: TGTGCCAGCAGCTTAGCCGCCCAAGCCGCCTATGGCTACACCTTC. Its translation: CASSLAAQAAYGYTF.

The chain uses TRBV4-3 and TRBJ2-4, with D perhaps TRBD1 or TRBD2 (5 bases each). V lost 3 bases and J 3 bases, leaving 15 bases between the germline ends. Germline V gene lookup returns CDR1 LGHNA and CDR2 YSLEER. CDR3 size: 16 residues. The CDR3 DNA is TGCGCCAGCAGCCAGGGGGTCCGGGACCGCAAAAACATTCAGTACTTC. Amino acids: CASSQGVRDRKNIQYF.

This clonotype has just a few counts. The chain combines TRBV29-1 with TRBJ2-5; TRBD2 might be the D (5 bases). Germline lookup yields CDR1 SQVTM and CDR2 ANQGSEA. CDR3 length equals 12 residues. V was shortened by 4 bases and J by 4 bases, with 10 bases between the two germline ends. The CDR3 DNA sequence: TGCAGCGTTGCCGGGGTGGGAGAGACCCAGTACTTC. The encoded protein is CSVAGVGETQYF. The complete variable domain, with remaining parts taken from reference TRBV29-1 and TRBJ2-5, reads SAVISQKPSRDICQRGTSLTIQCQVDSQVTMMFWYRQQPGQSLTLIATANQGSEATYESGFVIDKFPISRPNLTFSTLTVSNMSPEDSSIYLCSVAGVGETQYFGPGTRLLVL.